The source of this TCR beta chain is a study of blood T cell repertoires in COVID-19. At the level of the study: The study drew acute and convalescent COVID-19 samples from the United States, Italy and Spain.

In the source study's methods: Amplification of reference gene primers was used by the study to estimate nucleated cell counts. Generated by immunoSEQ multiplex PCR, the TCRdb table keeps only in-frame clones and is missing some. V, J and clone size derive from that table, while D and trimming were established from the DNA sequence. The table lists hundreds of thousands of clones, about 84% of them singletons. Residents of about two dozen US areas, aged roughly 18 to 90 years, made up the participants. Assignment of participants to cohorts was predicated upon participant-reported clinical history. This clone was picked up a small number of times. The clonotype was recovered from a middle-aged woman with acute COVID-19. Sequencing was performed on PBMCs or T cells enriched from blood (not recorded which).

For the CDR3, the DNA is TGTGCCAGCAGCCAGGGGCAGCCCCTGAATGGCTACACCTTC. Its protein product is CASSQGQPLNGYTF. This chain connects TRBV3-1 (or the pseudogene TRBV3-2) to TRBJ1-2; perhaps TRBD1 as D (5 bases). The CDR3 sequence is 14 residues long. Germline lookup yields CDR1 LGHDT and CDR2 YNNKEL (reference sequence). Between the trimmed V and J ends, which lost 3 bases and 6 bases, there was a span of 14 bases.